This entry features one T cell receptor (beta chain) sequence. What it binds is unknown. This PCR relied on a set of 60 Vbeta primers and 13 Jbeta primers. Clones were read by immunoSEQ multiplex PCR, and TCRdb kept only the in-frame ones, dropping some. The repertoire includes approximately 100,000 clones, 75% of them detected once, and about 4.9% sits in the top ten. The data originate from a study of cytomegalovirus exposure and HLA in healthy donors. General study points: Earlier analysis found most TCR beta V segments productive about 90% or about 30% of the time.

The study sampled nominally healthy donors, though unrecorded immune exposures were likely. Germline V gives CDR1 MDHEN, CDR2 SYDVKM. The CDR3 has 14 amino acids. Trimming took 4 bases from V and 2 from J, leaving 12 bases between them. Input material: PBMCs. The chain employs TRBV28 and TRBJ2-7, with TRBD1 as a possible D gene (6 bases). This receptor was taken from a woman between 18 and 30 years old in good health and CMV-seropositive. The chain's CDR3 is CASSSWAGAYEQYF. The CDR3 nucleotides are TGTGCCAGCAGTTCGTGGGCAGGGGCCTACGAGCAGTACTTC.